The rows below give T cell receptor beta chains drawn from one sample of a study of shared clonotypes between healthy human individuals. The repertoire was sequenced with immunoSEQ multiplex PCR; TCRdb's copy has only in-frame clones and lacks some. This sample has just over 2,000,000 clones, with roughly 95% found just once. The material sequenced was naive CD8+ T cells sorted from blood. These receptors were taken from a man aged 18 to 30 in good health. The CDR3 runs from the conserved cysteine through the conserved F or W.

J: TRBJ2-7
V: TRBV7-9
CDR3: CASSSTGLGFYEQYF

J: TRBJ2-5
V: TRBV5-1
CDR3: CASSTGLAGMVEGWTQYF

J: TRBJ2-7
V: TRBV10-2
CDR3: CASSESPNIEQYF

J: TRBJ2-7
V: TRBV7-8
CDR3: CASSAAQVGAILPYEQYF

J: TRBJ2-7
V: TRBV6-1
CDR3: CASRGTGGSYEQYF

J: TRBJ1-4
V: TRBV5-1
CDR3: CASSLQGVNEKLFF

J: TRBJ1-1
V: TRBV14
CDR3: CASGNRPLLLNTEAFF

J: TRBJ2-7
V: TRBV4-1
CDR3: CASSQETGGWYEQYF

J: TRBJ1-1
V: TRBV27
CDR3: CASSLSASTYSEAFF

J: TRBJ2-4
V: TRBV28
CDR3: CASSLPRLAKNIQYF

J: TRBJ1-1
V: TRBV4-3
CDR3: CASSQGTAGVTEAFF

J: TRBJ1-4
V: TRBV7-9
CDR3: CASALMGNEKLFF

J: TRBJ2-3
V: TRBV7-9
CDR3: CASSPPGSSTDTQYF

J: TRBJ2-7
V: TRBV4-3
CDR3: CASSQARTGLGEQYF

J: TRBJ2-5
V: TRBV5-1
CDR3: CASTSLGLAQETQYF

J: TRBJ2-3
V: TRBV7-9
CDR3: CASSLEAGTDTQYF

J: TRBJ2-2
V: TRBV27
CDR3: CASSLAVRHGELFF

J: TRBJ2-5
V: TRBV9
CDR3: CASSVGGWQETQYF

J: TRBJ2-7
V: TRBV6-5
CDR3: CASSYSGLGSYEQYF

J: TRBJ2-2
V: TRBV15
CDR3: CATSRTGLVNTGELFF

J: TRBJ2-7
V: TRBV12-5
CDR3: CASGFQDAYEQYF

J: TRBJ2-1
V: TRBV29-1
CDR3: CSVELLQGLYNEQFF

J: TRBJ2-1
V: TRBV29-1
CDR3: CSVEGAGQSSSYNEQFF

J: TRBJ2-1
V: TRBV7-9
CDR3: CASIQNYNEQFF

J: TRBJ2-7
V: TRBV5-4
CDR3: CASSRGINEQYF

J: TRBJ1-1
V: TRBV4-3
CDR3: CASSQEGEGTNTEAFF